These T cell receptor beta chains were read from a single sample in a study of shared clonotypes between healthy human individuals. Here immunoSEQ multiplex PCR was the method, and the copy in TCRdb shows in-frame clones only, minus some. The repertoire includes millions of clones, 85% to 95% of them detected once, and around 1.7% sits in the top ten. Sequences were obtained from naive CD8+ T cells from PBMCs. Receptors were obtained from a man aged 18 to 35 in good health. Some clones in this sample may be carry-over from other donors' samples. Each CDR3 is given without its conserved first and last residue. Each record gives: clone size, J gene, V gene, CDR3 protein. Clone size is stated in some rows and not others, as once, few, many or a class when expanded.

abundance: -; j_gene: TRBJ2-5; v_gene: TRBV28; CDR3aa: ASSLKLAGAGIEETQY
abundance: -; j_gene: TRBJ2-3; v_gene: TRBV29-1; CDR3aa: SVEESRTDTQY
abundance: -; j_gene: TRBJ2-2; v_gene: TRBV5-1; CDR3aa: ASSPDRSGELF
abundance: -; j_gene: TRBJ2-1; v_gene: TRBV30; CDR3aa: AWSPPTLRNEQF
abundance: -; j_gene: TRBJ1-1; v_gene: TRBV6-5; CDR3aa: ASSADGVASEAF
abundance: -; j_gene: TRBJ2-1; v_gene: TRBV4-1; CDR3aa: ASSQDPSPGGSYNEQF
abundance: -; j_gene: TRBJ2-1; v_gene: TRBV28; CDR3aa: ASSFPRRDSYNEQF
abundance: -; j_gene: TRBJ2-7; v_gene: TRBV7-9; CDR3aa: ASSLVGSAYEQY
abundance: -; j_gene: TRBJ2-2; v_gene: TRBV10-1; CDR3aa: ASQIRQLANTGELF
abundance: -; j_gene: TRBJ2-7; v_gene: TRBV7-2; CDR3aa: ASRGRDRGHEQY
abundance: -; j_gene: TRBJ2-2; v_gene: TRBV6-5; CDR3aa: ASKERERTGELF
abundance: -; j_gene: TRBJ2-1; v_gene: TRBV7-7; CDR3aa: ASSLGSGGDEQF
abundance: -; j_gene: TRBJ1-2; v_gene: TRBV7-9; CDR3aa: ASSSSRQGTYGYT
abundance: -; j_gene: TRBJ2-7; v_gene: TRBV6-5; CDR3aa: ASTPTEAYEQY
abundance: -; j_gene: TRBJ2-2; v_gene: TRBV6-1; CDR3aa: ASSERGSGELF
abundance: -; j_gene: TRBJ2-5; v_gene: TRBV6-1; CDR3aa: ASSEGLATRLETQY
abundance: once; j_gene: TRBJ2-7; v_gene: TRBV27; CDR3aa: ASSLLAGGHEQY
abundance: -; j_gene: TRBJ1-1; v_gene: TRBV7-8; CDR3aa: ASSLLDGIGTEAF
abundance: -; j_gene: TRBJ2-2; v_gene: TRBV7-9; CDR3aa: ASSPPVPWGELF
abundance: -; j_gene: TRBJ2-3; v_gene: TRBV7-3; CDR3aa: ASSLGRLAGTTDTQY
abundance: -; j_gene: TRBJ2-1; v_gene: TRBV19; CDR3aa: ASSLLPGLAAEDTRYNEQF
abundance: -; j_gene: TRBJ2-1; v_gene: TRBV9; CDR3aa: ASSALNAPEQF
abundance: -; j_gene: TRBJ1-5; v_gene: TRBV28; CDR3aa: ASSLTGEVQPQH
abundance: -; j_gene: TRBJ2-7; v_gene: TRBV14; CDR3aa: ASSQDRFSDRYYEQY
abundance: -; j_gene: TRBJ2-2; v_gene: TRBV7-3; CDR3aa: ASAATGELF
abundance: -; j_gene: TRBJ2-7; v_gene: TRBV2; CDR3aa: ASRGLAGVTYEQY
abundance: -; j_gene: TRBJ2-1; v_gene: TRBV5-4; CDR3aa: ASSLGLTGLAANNEQF
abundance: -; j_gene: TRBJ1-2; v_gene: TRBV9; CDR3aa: ASSAHTGDVGYT
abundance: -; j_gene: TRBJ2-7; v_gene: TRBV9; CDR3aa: ASSVGTSASDEQY
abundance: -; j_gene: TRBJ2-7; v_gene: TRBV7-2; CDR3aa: ASSPPSGYEQY
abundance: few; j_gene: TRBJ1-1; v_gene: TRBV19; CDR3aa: ASSIGQGYTEAF
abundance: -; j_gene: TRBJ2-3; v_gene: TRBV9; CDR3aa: ASSLSGKTDTQY
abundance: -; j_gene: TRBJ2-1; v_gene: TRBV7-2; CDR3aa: ASSLGLVMSYNEQF
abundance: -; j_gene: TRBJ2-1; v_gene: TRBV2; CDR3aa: ASSMWTSGDNEQF
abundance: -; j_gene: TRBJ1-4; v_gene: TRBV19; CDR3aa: ASTPGHFDWSEKLF
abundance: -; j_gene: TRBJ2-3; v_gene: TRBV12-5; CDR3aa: ASGTELSTDTQY
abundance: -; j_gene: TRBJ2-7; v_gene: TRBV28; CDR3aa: ASSSRREGTYEQY
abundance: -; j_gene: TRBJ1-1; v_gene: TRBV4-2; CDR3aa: ASSQSGTGVTEAF